This TCR beta chain came from a study of identical twins. This clonotype showed up just a few times. What it binds is unknown. Template switching introduced a universal primer site, and the cDNA bore unique molecular identifiers. TCRdb re-called the 5' RACE reads with MiXCR, one entry per CDR3 protein. This table holds some 560,000 distinct CDR3 sequences, 9.6% found once. With 2 bases removed from V and 8 bases from J, the gap between germline ends came to 15 bases. Germline assignment: CDR1 LGHNA and CDR2 YNFKEQ. The CDR3 totals 15 residues. Broader study findings: Zero-insertion results could be subject to partial confounding by invariant MAIT and iNKT cells.

These data were also filed under a second study, of yellow fever vaccine responses in identical twins.

The V call is TRBV4-2, the J call TRBJ1-4; maybe TRBD1 (6 bases). The origin of this receptor is a young woman in good health. What was sequenced was PBMCs. The CDR3, as DNA: TGTGCCAGCAGCCAAAGTGGGACAATCGGAGAAAAACTGTTTTTT. As protein: CASSQSGTIGEKLFF.